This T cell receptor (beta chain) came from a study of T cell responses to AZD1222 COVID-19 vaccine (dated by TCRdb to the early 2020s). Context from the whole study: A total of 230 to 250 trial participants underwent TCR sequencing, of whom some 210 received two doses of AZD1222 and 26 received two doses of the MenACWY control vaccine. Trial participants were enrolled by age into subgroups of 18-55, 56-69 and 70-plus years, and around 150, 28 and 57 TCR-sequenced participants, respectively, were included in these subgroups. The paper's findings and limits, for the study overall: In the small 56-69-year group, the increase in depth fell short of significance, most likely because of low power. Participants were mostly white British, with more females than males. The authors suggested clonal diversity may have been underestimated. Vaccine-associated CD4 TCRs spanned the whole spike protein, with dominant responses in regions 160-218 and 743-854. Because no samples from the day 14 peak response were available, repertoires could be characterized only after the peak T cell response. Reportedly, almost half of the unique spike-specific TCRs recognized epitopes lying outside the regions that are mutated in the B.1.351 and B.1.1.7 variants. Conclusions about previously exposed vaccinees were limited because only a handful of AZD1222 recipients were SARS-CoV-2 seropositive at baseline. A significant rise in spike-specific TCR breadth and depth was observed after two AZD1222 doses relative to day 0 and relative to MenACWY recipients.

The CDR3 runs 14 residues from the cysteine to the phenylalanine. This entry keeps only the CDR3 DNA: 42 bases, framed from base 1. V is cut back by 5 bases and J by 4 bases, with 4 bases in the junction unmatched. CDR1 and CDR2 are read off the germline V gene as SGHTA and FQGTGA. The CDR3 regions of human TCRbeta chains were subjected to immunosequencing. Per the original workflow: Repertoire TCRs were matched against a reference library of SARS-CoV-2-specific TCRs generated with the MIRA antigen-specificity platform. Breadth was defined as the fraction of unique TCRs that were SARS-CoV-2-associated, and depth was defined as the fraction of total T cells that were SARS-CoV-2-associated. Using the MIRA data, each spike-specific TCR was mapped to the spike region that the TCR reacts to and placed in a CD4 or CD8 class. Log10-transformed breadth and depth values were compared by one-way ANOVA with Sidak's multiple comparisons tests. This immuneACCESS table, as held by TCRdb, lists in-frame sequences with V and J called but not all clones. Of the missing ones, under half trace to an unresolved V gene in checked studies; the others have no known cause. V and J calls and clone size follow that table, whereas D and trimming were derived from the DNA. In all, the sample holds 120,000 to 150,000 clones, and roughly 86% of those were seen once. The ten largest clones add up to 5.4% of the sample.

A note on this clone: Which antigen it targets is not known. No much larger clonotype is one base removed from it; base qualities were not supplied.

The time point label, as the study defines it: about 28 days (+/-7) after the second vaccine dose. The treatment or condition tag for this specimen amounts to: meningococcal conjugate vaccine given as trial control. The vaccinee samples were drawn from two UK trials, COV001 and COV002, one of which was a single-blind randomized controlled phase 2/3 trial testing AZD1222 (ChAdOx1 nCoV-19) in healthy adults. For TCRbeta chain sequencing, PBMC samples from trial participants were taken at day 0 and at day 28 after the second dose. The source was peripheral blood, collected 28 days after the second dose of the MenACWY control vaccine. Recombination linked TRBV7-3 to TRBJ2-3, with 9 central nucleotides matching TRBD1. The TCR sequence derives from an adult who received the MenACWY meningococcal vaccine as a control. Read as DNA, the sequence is TGTGCCAGCAGCCCAGGGACAGGGTCAGATACGCAGTATTTT. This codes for CASSPGTGSDTQYF.